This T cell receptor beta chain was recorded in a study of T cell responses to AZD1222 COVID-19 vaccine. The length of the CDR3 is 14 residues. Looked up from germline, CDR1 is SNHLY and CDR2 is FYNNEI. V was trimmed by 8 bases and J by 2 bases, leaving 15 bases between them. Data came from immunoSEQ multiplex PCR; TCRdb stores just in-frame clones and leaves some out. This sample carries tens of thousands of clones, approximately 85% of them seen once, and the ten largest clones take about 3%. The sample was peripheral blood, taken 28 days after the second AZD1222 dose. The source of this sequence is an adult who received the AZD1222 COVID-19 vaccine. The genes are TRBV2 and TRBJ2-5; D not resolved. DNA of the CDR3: TGTGCCAGCTACAAGGGTCAGCAACAAGAGACCCAGTACTTC. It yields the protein CASYKGQQQETQYF.